The 14 T cell receptor beta chains in this list originate from one sample, sequenced in a study of blood T cell repertoires in COVID-19. Repertoires were generated with immunoSEQ multiplex PCR, while TCRdb's copy carries only in-frame clones and drops some. The sample lists about 130,000 clones, around 81% occurring once. The sequencing input was peripheral blood. Source of these receptors: a woman aged 60-70 years with active or convalescent COVID-19.

The rearrangement uses TRBV5-1 and TRBJ1-1; D unclear. V dropped 4 bases and J dropped 4 bases, with 20 bases sitting between them. Germline V gene sequence: CDR1 SGHRS, CDR2 YFSETQ. The CDR3 loop spans 16 amino acids. The DNA for the CDR3 is TGCGCCAGCAGCGAGCTTGGGTGGAGGGTTGGCACTGAAGCTTTCTTT. Translation: CASSELGWRVGTEAFF.

This clone was counted between two and nine times. The rearrangement joins TRBV7-9 to TRBJ1-3; D not certain. The CDR3 has 11 residues. Germline V gene lookup returns CDR1 SEHNR and CDR2 FQNEAQ (reference sequence). V gave up 10 bases and J gave up 4 bases, with 8 bases separating them. CDR3 in DNA: TGTGCCACCCGCTACGGAAACACCATATATTTT. It is translated as CATRYGNTIYF.

The chain employs TRBV19 and TRBJ1-1; tentatively, D is TRBD1 (6 bases). The germline gives CDR1 LNHDA, CDR2 SQIVND (reference sequence). V dropped 9 bases and J dropped 2 bases, with 16 bases sitting between them. The CDR3 sequence is 14 residues long. The CDR3 coding sequence is TGTGCCAGCCTTAAACAGGGCGTAAACACTGAAGCTTTCTTT. Translating gives CASLKQGVNTEAFF.

The sample holds one count of this clone. The chain is built from TRBV2 and TRBJ2-3; D is undetermined. Per germline, CDR1 SNHLY and CDR2 FYNNEI. V was cut by 4 bases and J by 6 bases, with 11 bases left in between. The CDR3 has 13 amino acids. CDR3: CASSGLNSDTQYF. CDR3 coding DNA: TGTGCCAGCAGTGGACTCAATTCGGATACGCAGTATTTT.

The table lists this clone with a few counts. The chain has TRBV14 and TRBJ2-5, with D perhaps matching TRBD2 (5 bases). Trimming pared 1 base from V and 1 base from J, leaving 10 bases between. From germline, CDR1 is SGHDN and CDR2 FVKESK. The CDR3 is 15 amino acids. The DNA of the CDR3 is TGTGCCAGCAGCCAAGTCGACTATCCCCAAGAGACCCAGTACTTC. Encoded protein: CASSQVDYPQETQYF.

The genes are TRBV2 and TRBJ2-1; D is unclear. V was pared by 4 bases and J by 0 bases, with 7 bases between. Germline CDR1 is SNHLY and CDR2 is FYNNEI. This CDR3 has 14 amino acids. The CDR3 bases are TGTGCCAGCAGTGGTAGTCTCTCCTACAATGAGCAGTTCTTC. It specifies CASSGSLSYNEQFF. The entire variable domain, with the rest obtained from reference TRBV2 and TRBJ2-1, is as follows: EPEVTQTPSHQVTQMGQEVILRCVPISNHLYFYWYRQILGQKVEFLVSFYNNEISEKSEIFDDQFSVERPDGSNFTLKIRSTKLEDSAMYFCASSGSLSYNEQFFGPGTRLTVL.

The rearrangement links TRBV3-1 (or the pseudogene TRBV3-2) to TRBJ1-4, with D perhaps matching TRBD1 (5 bases). The ends were cut back, 8 bases at V and 8 bases at J, with 9 bases in the middle. CDR1 LGHDT and CDR2 YNNKEL come from the germline V gene (reference sequence). The CDR3 has 11 amino acids. This CDR3 reads CASRRDEKLFF. The CDR3 nucleotides are TGTGCCAGCCGGAGGGACGAAAAACTGTTTTTT.

The chain has TRBV7-2 and TRBJ2-3; 7 nucleotides match TRBD2. Germline loops: CDR1 SGHTA, CDR2 FQGNSA. Germline trimming cut 4 bases from V and 2 bases from J; bases unmatched to any gene: 3. This CDR3 has 14 amino acids. CDR3 residues: CASSSSGATDTQYF. CDR3 bases: TGTGCCAGCAGCTCCAGCGGGGCCACAGATACGCAGTATTTT.

This chain connects TRBV13 to TRBJ2-2; 13 bases match TRBD2. The V segment lost 5 bases and the J segment 5 bases; nucleotides outside the gene matches: 5. The CDR3 runs 16 residues. Germline V lookup: CDR1 PRHDT, CDR2 FYEKMQ (reference sequence). The CDR3 DNA is TGTGCCAGCAGCACCCGACTAGCGGGAGGTACCGGGGAGCTGTTTTTT. Translating it yields CASSTRLAGGTGELFF.

This chain connects TRBV30 to TRBJ1-2; TRBD1 agrees at 8 bases. Germline V CDR1 and CDR2: GTSNPN, SVGIG (reference sequence). This CDR3 has 14 amino acids. V gave up 2 bases and J gave up 6 bases; unmatched junction bases: 8. CDR3: CAWSILQGADGYTF. For the CDR3, the DNA is TGTGCCTGGAGTATTTTGCAGGGGGCCGATGGCTACACCTTC.

J is TRBJ1-1 and V is TRBV28; maybe TRBD1 (6 bases). CDR1 and CDR2 (germline): MDHEN, SYDVKM. This CDR3 spans 17 amino acids. The V gene lost 4 bases and the J gene lost 4 bases, with 22 bases spanning the gap. This CDR3 is CASSSVTGGPWGTEAFF. The CDR3, as DNA: TGTGCCAGCAGTTCCGTGACCGGGGGGCCCTGGGGCACTGAAGCTTTCTTT.

The chain employs TRBV10-3 and TRBJ2-5, with a weak D call TRBD2 (6 bases). Trimming pared 4 bases from V and 5 bases from J, leaving 17 bases between. The CDR3 totals 15 residues. Germline CDR1 ENHRY, CDR2 SYGVKD. Here the CDR3 DNA reads TGTGCCATCAGTGTGGGGGGAAAAGACGGGGAGACCCAGTACTTC. Translating it yields CAISVGGKDGETQYF.

The chain joins TRBV27 to TRBJ1-2, with D unresolved. Trimming took off 3 bases at V and 4 bases at J, with 15 bases between the two ends. In germline, CDR1 is MNHEY, CDR2 SMNVEV (reference sequence). The CDR3 runs to 15 residues. The CDR3 DNA is TGTGCCAGCAGTTTGGCGGCCAGCAGCCTCTATGGCTACACCTTC. It translates to CASSLAASSLYGYTF.

The chain has TRBV9 and TRBJ1-1; D gene ambiguous. This CDR3 has 13 amino acids. CDR1 is SGDLS, CDR2 YYNGEE, per germline. Trimming removed 3 bases at V and 4 bases at J, with 10 bases between. The CDR3 region is CASSARSRTEAFF. The CDR3 DNA reads TGTGCCAGCAGCGCCAGGTCCCGCACTGAAGCTTTCTTT.